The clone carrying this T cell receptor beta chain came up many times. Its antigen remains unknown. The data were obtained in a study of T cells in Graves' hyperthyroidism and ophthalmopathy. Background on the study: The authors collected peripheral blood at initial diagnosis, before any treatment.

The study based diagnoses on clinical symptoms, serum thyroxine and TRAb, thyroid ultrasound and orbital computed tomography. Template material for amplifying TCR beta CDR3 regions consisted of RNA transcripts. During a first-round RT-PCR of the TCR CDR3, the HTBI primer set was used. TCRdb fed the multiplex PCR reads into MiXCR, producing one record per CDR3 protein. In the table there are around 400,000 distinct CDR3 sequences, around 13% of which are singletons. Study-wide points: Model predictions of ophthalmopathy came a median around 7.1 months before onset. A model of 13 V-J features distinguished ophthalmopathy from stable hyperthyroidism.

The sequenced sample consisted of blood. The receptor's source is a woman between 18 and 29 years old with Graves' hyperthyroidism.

CDR3 protein: CASSVNGLGQETQYF. CDR3 coding DNA: TGTGCCAGCAGCGTCAATGGGTTGGGACAAGAGACCCAGTACTTC. The V and J genes are TRBV9 and TRBJ2-5, with D uncertain. Trimming took off 2 bases at V and 2 bases at J, with 13 bases between the two ends. This CDR3 is built from 15 residues. Germline V gives CDR1 SGDLS, CDR2 YYNGEE.